This paragraph reports one T cell receptor beta chain. Its antigen remains unidentified. Base quality data are lacking; no much larger clone is found one base away. This specimen comes from a study of control samples from healthy donors and cancer patients (dated by TCRdb to the early 2020s). CDR1 and CDR2 (LGHDT, YNNKEL) derive from the germline V gene (reference sequence). The junction carries 10 bases between V and J, which are trimmed by 2 bases and 0 bases respectively. Counted from cysteine to phenylalanine, this CDR3 has 16 amino acids. CDR3 DNA only is kept here, 48 bases in frame from base 1. The library was built by means of the immunoSEQ multiplex PCR assay. The table comes from immuneACCESS by way of TCRdb, which keeps in-frame sequences with V and J called. Part of the clones is missing from these tables; in studies checked, under half for an unresolved V gene and the rest for unknown reasons. The sample yields 100,000 to 150,000 clones; 75% to 95% were counted once. 2.5% of the sample rests with the top ten.

The rearrangement joined TRBV3-1 (or the pseudogene TRBV3-2) to TRBJ2-2, with no reliable assignment of the D segment. This TCR was recovered from a man younger than 30 in good health. Source material: blood. The CDR3 in this case is CASSQFGHSNTGELFF. In nucleotides, the sequence is TGTGCCAGCAGCCAATTCGGCCATTCGAACACCGGGGAGCTGTTTTTT.